The rows below give T cell receptor beta chains drawn from one sample of a study of vaccination effects on CD4 cells after COVID-19. Using immunoSEQ multiplex PCR, the repertoire was profiled, and TCRdb retains in-frame clones only, with some absent. The table shows roughly 29,000 clones, with more than 55% occurring only once. These TCRs are of unknown antigen specificity. Sequences were derived from CD4+ T cells from PBMCs cultured without peptide, sampled before COVID-19 vaccination. These receptors were collected from a human donor who received a COVID-19 vaccine. The CDR3 runs from the conserved cysteine through the conserved F or W. The D gene is left open where the match is weak. Where a row states a size, it is once, few, many or the class of an expanded clone; other rows omit it.

d_call: -
j_call: TRBJ2-2
clone_size: few
v_call: TRBV6-5
cdr3_nt: TGTGCCAGCAGTCACGTCAACGGGGAGCTGTTTTTT
cdr3_aa: CASSHVNGELFF

d_call: TRBD1
j_call: TRBJ1-2
clone_size: once
v_call: TRBV7-2
cdr3_nt: TGTGCCAGCAGCTTGACAGGGGGCCCTAACTATGGCTACACCTTC
cdr3_aa: CASSLTGGPNYGYTF

d_call: TRBD2
j_call: TRBJ2-3
clone_size: -
v_call: TRBV25-1
cdr3_nt: TGTGCCAGCAGTGAAACGTCGAGCGGGGGGGCTGGTACGCAGTATTTT
cdr3_aa: CASSETSSGGAGTQYF

d_call: TRBD1
j_call: TRBJ2-3
clone_size: -
v_call: TRBV6-5
cdr3_nt: TGTGCCAGCAGAGAGCCGGGACAGGGATTAGATACGCAGTATTTT
cdr3_aa: CASREPGQGLDTQYF

d_call: -
j_call: TRBJ2-5
clone_size: -
v_call: TRBV11-2
cdr3_nt: TGTGCCAGCAGCTTCGGAGAGGGGGAGACCCAGTACTTC
cdr3_aa: CASSFGEGETQYF

d_call: -
j_call: TRBJ1-1
clone_size: few
v_call: TRBV5-1
cdr3_nt: TGCGCCAGCACCAGGACGGGGGACATGAACACTGAAGCTTTCTTT
cdr3_aa: CASTRTGDMNTEAFF

d_call: -
j_call: TRBJ1-6
clone_size: -
v_call: TRBV6-1
cdr3_nt: TGTGCCAGCAGTGAAGGATGGGATTATAATTCACCCCTCCACTTT
cdr3_aa: CASSEGWDYNSPLHF

d_call: -
j_call: TRBJ1-1
clone_size: -
v_call: TRBV29-1
cdr3_nt: TGCAGCGTTGAAAGCGCGGGTGGGCTTGGAGCTTTCTTT
cdr3_aa: CSVESAGGLGAFF

d_call: TRBD1
j_call: TRBJ2-1
clone_size: -
v_call: TRBV11-2
cdr3_nt: TGTGCCAGCAGTAAGGACAGGGCCTCCTACAATGAGCAGTTCTTC
cdr3_aa: CASSKDRASYNEQFF

d_call: -
j_call: TRBJ1-2
clone_size: -
v_call: TRBV10-3
cdr3_nt: TGTGCCATCAGTGACCCGAGTTCGGGGTATGTTGGCTACACCTTC
cdr3_aa: CAISDPSSGYVGYTF

d_call: TRBD1
j_call: TRBJ1-5
clone_size: -
v_call: TRBV30
cdr3_nt: TGTGCCTGGAGTCACGGGACAGGGAATCAGCCCCAGCATTTT
cdr3_aa: CAWSHGTGNQPQHF

d_call: -
j_call: TRBJ1-5
clone_size: few
v_call: TRBV19
cdr3_nt: TGTGCCAGTAGCAAGGGACTCTATAGCAATCAGCCCCAGCATTTT
cdr3_aa: CASSKGLYSNQPQHF

d_call: -
j_call: TRBJ2-7
clone_size: -
v_call: TRBV6-6
cdr3_nt: TGTGCCAGCAGTTACGGAACTCCGAGTGGGGGGGAGCAGTACTTC
cdr3_aa: CASSYGTPSGGEQYF

d_call: -
j_call: TRBJ2-5
clone_size: -
v_call: TRBV5-1
cdr3_nt: TGCGCCAGCAGCGTTGGCGGGCAGCGAGAGACCCAGTACTTC
cdr3_aa: CASSVGGQRETQYF

d_call: TRBD1
j_call: TRBJ2-7
clone_size: -
v_call: TRBV5-1
cdr3_nt: TGCGCCAGCAGCTGGAGGACAGGTAGGAACGAGCAGTACTTC
cdr3_aa: CASSWRTGRNEQYF

d_call: TRBD2
j_call: TRBJ2-3
clone_size: -
v_call: TRBV18
cdr3_nt: TGTGCCAGCTCACCAGGGACTAGCGGGGGGAGCACAGATACGCAGTATTTT
cdr3_aa: CASSPGTSGGSTDTQYF

d_call: TRBD1
j_call: TRBJ2-2
clone_size: -
v_call: TRBV5-1
cdr3_nt: TGCGCCAGCAGCCTCGGACAGGGCTTTACCGGGGAGCTGTTTTTT
cdr3_aa: CASSLGQGFTGELFF

d_call: -
j_call: TRBJ1-6
clone_size: few
v_call: TRBV6-5
cdr3_nt: TGTGCCAGCAGGGACCAGGGCAATTCACCCCTCCACTTT
cdr3_aa: CASRDQGNSPLHF

d_call: TRBD2
j_call: TRBJ2-5
clone_size: -
v_call: TRBV4-1
cdr3_nt: TGCGCCAGCAGCCAAGAAATCGAACTAGCGGGAGAGGAGACCCAGTACTTC
cdr3_aa: CASSQEIELAGEETQYF

d_call: -
j_call: TRBJ1-1
clone_size: -
v_call: TRBV10-1
cdr3_nt: TGCGCCAGCAGTGAGGTCGGGCGAAGCACTGAAGCTTTCTTT
cdr3_aa: CASSEVGRSTEAFF

d_call: -
j_call: TRBJ1-1
clone_size: -
v_call: TRBV6-5
cdr3_nt: TGTGCCAGCAGGAACGGATACACTGAAGCTTTCTTT
cdr3_aa: CASRNGYTEAFF

d_call: TRBD1
j_call: TRBJ2-7
clone_size: -
v_call: TRBV18
cdr3_nt: TGTGCCAGCTCACCACCGGGTGGGACAGGGAAAAACGAGCAGTACTTC
cdr3_aa: CASSPPGGTGKNEQYF

d_call: -
j_call: TRBJ1-1
clone_size: few
v_call: TRBV5-4
cdr3_nt: TGTGCCAGCAGCCCCCAGCCAGAGGGCACTGAAGCTTTCTTT
cdr3_aa: CASSPQPEGTEAFF

d_call: -
j_call: TRBJ2-2
clone_size: -
v_call: TRBV6-6
cdr3_nt: TGTGCCAGCAGTTACCTGAGGGCGGACACCGGGGAGCTGTTTTTT
cdr3_aa: CASSYLRADTGELFF

d_call: -
j_call: TRBJ1-6
clone_size: -
v_call: TRBV19
cdr3_nt: TGTGCCAGTAGCGCCCAGGGAGCTGCCCTCGTCCCTTCACCCCTCCACTTT
cdr3_aa: CASSAQGAALVPSPLHF

d_call: TRBD1
j_call: TRBJ2-3
clone_size: -
v_call: TRBV5-4
cdr3_nt: TGTGCCAGCAGCCTACAGGGGGCCAAAGATACGCAGTATTTT
cdr3_aa: CASSLQGAKDTQYF

d_call: -
j_call: TRBJ2-2
clone_size: -
v_call: TRBV3-1/TRBV3-2
cdr3_nt: TGTGCCAGCAGCCAAGGGGTGCGTCCGAACACCGGGGAGCTGTTTTTT
cdr3_aa: CASSQGVRPNTGELFF

d_call: TRBD2
j_call: TRBJ2-1
clone_size: -
v_call: TRBV5-1
cdr3_nt: TGCGCCAGCAGCTTCCATCTAGCGGGGGCGGATTCACGGGAGCAGTTCTTC
cdr3_aa: CASSFHLAGADSREQFF

d_call: -
j_call: TRBJ2-1
clone_size: -
v_call: TRBV9
cdr3_nt: TGTGCCAGCAGCGTAGGGGCTGGCTCCTACAATGAGCAGTTCTTC
cdr3_aa: CASSVGAGSYNEQFF